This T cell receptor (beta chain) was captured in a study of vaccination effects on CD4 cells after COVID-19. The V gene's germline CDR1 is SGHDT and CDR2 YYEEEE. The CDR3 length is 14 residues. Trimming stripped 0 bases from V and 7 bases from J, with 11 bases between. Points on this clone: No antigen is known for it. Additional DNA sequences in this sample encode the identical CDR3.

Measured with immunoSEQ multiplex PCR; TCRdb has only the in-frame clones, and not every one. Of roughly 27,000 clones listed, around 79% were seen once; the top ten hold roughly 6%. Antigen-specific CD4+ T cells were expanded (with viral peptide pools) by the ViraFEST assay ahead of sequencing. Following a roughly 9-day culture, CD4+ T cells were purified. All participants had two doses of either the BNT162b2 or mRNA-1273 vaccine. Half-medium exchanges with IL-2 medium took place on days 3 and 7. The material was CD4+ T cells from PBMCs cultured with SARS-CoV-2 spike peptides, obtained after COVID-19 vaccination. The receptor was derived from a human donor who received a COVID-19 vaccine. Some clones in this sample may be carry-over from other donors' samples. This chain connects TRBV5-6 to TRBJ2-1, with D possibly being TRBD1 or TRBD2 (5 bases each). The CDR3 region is CASSLGGWVNEQFF. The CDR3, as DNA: TGTGCCAGCAGCTTGGGGGGGTGGGTTAATGAGCAGTTCTTC. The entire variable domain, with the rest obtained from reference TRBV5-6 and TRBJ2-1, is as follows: DAGVTQSPTHLIKTRGQQVTLRCSPKSGHDTVSWYQQALGQGPQFIFQYYEEEERQRGNFPDRFSGHQFPNYSSELNVNALLLGDSALYLCASSLGGWVNEQFFGPGTRLTVL.